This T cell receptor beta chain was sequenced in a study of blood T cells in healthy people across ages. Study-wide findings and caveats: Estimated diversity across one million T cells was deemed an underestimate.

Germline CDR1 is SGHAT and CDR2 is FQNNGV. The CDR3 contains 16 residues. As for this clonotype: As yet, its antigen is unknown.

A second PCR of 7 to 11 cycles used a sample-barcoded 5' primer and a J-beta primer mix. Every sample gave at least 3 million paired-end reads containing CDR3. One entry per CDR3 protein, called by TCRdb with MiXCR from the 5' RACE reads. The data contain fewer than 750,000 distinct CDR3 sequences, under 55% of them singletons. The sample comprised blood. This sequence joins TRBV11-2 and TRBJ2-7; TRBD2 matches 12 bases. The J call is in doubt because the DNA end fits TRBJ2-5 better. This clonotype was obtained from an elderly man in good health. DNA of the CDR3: TGTGCCAGCAGCTGGACTAGCGGGGAGGGTATAGAGACCCAGTACTTC. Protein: CASSWTSGEGIETQYF.